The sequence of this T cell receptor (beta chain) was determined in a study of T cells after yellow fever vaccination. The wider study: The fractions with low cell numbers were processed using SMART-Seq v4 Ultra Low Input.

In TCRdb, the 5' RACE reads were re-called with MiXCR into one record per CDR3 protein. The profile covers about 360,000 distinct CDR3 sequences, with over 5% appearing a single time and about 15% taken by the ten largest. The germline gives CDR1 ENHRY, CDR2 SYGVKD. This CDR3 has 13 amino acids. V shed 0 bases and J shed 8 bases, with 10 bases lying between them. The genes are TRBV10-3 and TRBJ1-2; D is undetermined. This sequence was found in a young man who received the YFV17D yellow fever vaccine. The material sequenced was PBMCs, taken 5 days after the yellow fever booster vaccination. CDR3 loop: CAISESETNGYTF. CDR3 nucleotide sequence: TGTGCCATCAGTGAGTCGGAGACAAACGGCTACACCTTC.